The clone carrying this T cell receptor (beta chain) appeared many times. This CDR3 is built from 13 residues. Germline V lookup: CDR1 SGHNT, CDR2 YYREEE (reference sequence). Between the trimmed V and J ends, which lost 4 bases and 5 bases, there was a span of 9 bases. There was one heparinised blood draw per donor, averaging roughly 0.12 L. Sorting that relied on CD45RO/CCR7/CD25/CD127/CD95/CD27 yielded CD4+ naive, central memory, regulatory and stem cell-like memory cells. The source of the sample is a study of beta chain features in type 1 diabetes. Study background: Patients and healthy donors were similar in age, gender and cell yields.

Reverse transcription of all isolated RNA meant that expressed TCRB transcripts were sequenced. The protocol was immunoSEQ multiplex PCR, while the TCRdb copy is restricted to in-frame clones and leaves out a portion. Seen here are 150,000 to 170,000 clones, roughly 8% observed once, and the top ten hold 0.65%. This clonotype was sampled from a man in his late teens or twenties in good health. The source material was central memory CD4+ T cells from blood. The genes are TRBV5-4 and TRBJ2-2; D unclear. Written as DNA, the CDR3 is TGTGCCAGCAGCCGATCCAGAACCGGGGAGCTGTTTTTT. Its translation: CASSRSRTGELFF.